This TCR beta chain is from a study of blood T cell repertoires in COVID-19. About the study: Nucleic acid was either cDNA or gDNA, and it came from T cells, B-cell-depleted T cells, or PBMCs.

Authors' methods: Researchers report that nucleated cell counts were estimated from reference gene primer amplification. TCRdb keeps only in-frame clones here, not all; method: immunoSEQ multiplex PCR. V, J and clone size derive from that table, while D and trimming were established from the DNA sequence. The data hold some 150,000 clones, with more than 75% observed a single time. A few counts support this clone. Trimming cost V 2 bases and J 2 bases, with 5 bases left between them. The CDR3 extends over 13 amino acids. The germline CDR1 and CDR2 sequences are SGHDT and YYEEEE. The V gene is TRBV5-6, the J gene TRBJ1-5; no firm D call. Sequences were obtained from peripheral blood. This clonotype originated in a man aged 35 to 55 with acute or convalescent COVID-19. This chain's CDR3 is CASSLYRNQPQHF. The CDR3 DNA is TGTGCCAGCAGCTTATATCGCAATCAGCCCCAGCATTTT.